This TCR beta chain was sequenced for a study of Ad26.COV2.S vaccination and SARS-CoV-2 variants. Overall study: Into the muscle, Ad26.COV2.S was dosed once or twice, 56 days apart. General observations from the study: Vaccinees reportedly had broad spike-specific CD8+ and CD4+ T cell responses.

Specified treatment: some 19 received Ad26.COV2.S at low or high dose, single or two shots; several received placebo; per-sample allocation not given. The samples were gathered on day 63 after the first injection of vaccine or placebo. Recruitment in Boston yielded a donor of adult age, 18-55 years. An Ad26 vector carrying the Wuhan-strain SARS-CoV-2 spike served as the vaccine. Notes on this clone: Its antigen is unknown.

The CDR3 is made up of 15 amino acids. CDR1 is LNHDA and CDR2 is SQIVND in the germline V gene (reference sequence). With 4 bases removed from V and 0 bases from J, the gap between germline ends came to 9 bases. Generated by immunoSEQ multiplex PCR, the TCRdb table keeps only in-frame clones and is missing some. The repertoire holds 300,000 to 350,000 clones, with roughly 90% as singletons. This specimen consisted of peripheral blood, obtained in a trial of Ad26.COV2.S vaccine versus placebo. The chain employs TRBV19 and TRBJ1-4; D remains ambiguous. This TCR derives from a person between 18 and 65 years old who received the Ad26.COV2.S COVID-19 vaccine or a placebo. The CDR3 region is CASSRAGATNEKLFF. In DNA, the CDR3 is TGTGCCAGTAGTAGGGCCGGGGCAACTAATGAAAAACTGTTTTTT.